The 20 T cell receptor beta chains below come from one sample, sequenced in a study of shared clonotypes between healthy human individuals. The repertoire was sequenced with immunoSEQ multiplex PCR; TCRdb's copy has only in-frame clones and lacks some. The sample includes roughly 1 million clones, approximately 72% of them seen just once. Source material: memory CD4+ T cells sorted from blood. Subset noted: CD45RA-negative fraction. These receptors came from a man between 18 and 35 years old in good health.

V is TRBV5-1 and J is TRBJ1-2, with 8 bases matching TRBD1. This CDR3 has 14 residues. V lost 0 bases, J lost 6 bases, and 4 bases stayed unmatched. Germline-derived CDR1 and CDR2 are SGHRS and YFSETQ. The CDR3 region has the DNA TGCGCCAGCAGCTTGGCCAGGGGGCAGGATGGCTACACCTTC. Protein: CASSLARGQDGYTF.

The rearrangement joins TRBV27 to TRBJ1-1; 8 nucleotides match TRBD1. Germline-derived CDR1 and CDR2 are MNHEY and SMNVEV (reference sequence). CDR3 length: 13 amino acids. J gave up 5 bases and V 8 bases, and 7 bases lay outside the gene matches. CDR3 DNA sequence: TGTGCCAGCCGGACAGGGTTGATGACTGAAGCTTTCTTT. Translating it yields CASRTGLMTEAFF.

The chain couples TRBV5-6 to TRBJ2-1, with D possibly matching TRBD1 (5 bases). The CDR3 consists of 15 residues. The germline gives CDR1 SGHDT, CDR2 YYEEEE. Trimming stripped 0 bases from V and 6 bases from J, with 13 bases between. CDR3 region: CASSLGQGTGNEQFF. The DNA for the CDR3 is TGTGCCAGCAGCTTGGGGCAGGGTACAGGCAATGAGCAGTTCTTC.

V is TRBV19 and J is TRBJ2-7; perhaps TRBD1 as D (6 bases). The V end was cut by 7 bases, the J end by 4 bases, with 20 bases between. Germline-derived CDR1 and CDR2 are LNHDA and SQIVND (reference sequence). The CDR3 spans 15 residues. CDR3 sequence: CASTERGGQIYEQYF. The CDR3 nucleotides read TGTGCCAGTACCGAACGTGGAGGACAGATTTACGAGCAGTACTTC.

The chain joins TRBV19 to TRBJ1-4, with D possibly TRBD1 on 5 matching bases. The V end lost 5 bases, the J end lost 7 bases, and 17 bases lay between the germline ends. The CDR3 has 15 amino acids. Germline CDR1 reads LNHDA; CDR2 reads SQIVND (reference sequence). The CDR3 spells CASSVTGTSGEKLFF. CDR3 coding DNA: TGTGCCAGTAGTGTAACCGGGACCTCTGGTGAAAAACTGTTTTTT.

The V call is TRBV9, the J call TRBJ2-1; a weak D match, TRBD2 (8 bases). V gave up 4 bases and J gave up 2 bases, with 34 bases separating them. Germline CDR1 reads SGDLS; CDR2 reads YYNGEE. The CDR3 spans 22 residues. The chain's CDR3 is CASSPRGQSSGSSVLTYNEQFF. The CDR3 DNA reads TGTGCCAGCAGCCCAAGGGGACAGTCTAGCGGGTCCTCAGTTCTAACCTACAATGAGCAGTTCTTC.

The genes are TRBV5-6 and TRBJ1-1; no firm D call. Between the trimmed V and J ends, which lost 4 bases and 7 bases, there was a span of 14 bases. The CDR3 contains 13 residues. Germline V gene lookup returns CDR1 SGHDT and CDR2 YYEEEE. The CDR3 here is CASSPSRTNEAFF. CDR3 DNA: TGTGCCAGCAGCCCATCAAGGACGAATGAAGCTTTCTTT.

V is TRBV10-3 and J is TRBJ2-5, with D maybe TRBD1 (5 bases). V lost 4 bases and J 4 bases, leaving 7 bases between the germline ends. The CDR3 has 12 residues. Germline CDR1 ENHRY, CDR2 SYGVKD. The CDR3 DNA is TGTGCCATCAGTGGTGACAGAGAGACCCAGTACTTC. Translation: CAISGDRETQYF.

The chain combines TRBV4-1 with TRBJ1-5; D is unclear. The CDR3 totals 13 residues. Trimming left V 0 bases short and J 5 bases short, with 5 bases between. Germline V gives CDR1 MGHRA, CDR2 YSYEKL. In DNA form, the CDR3 reads TGCGCCAGCAGCCAAGAACCCCATCAGCCCCAGCATTTT. Translating it yields CASSQEPHQPQHF.

This clone came up a few times. The chain combines TRBV6-6 with TRBJ1-6, with a possible D match to TRBD1 (6 bases). Trimming took off 0 bases at V and 7 bases at J, with 13 bases between the two ends. Germline loops: CDR1 MNHNY, CDR2 SVGAGI (reference sequence). This CDR3 has 16 residues. CDR3: CASSYSGGGKNSPLHF. The CDR3 DNA reads as TGTGCCAGCAGTTACTCCGGGGGGGGCAAGAATTCACCCCTCCACTTT.

The CDR3 DNA reads TGTGCCAGCTCAAGAGGTAGTGCAGCCAAAAACATTCAGTACTTC. It yields the protein CASSRGSAAKNIQYF. The rearrangement links TRBV18 to TRBJ2-4; D is undetermined. V was clipped by 5 bases and J by 0 bases, with 11 bases between them. CDR1 KGHSH and CDR2 LQKENI come from the germline V gene. This CDR3 region has 15 residues.

The V and J genes are TRBV5-1 and TRBJ1-1, with unresolved D. The germline V gene encodes CDR1 SGHRS and CDR2 YFSETQ. This CDR3 spans 17 amino acids. V was cut by 5 bases and J by 0 bases, with 20 bases left in between. CDR3 in DNA: TGCGCCAGCAGTTTAATTTCCAGGACCCTGATGAACACTGAAGCTTTCTTT. Amino acid sequence: CASSLISRTLMNTEAFF.

The chain has TRBV28 and TRBJ1-1; weak D call: TRBD1 (6 bases). The germline gives CDR1 MDHEN, CDR2 SYDVKM. The germline V and J ends were trimmed by 2 bases and 2 bases, with 9 bases remaining between them. This CDR3 is built from 14 residues. The CDR3 protein is CASSLTGSNTEAFF. DNA for the CDR3: TGTGCCAGCAGTTTAACAGGGAGCAACACTGAAGCTTTCTTT.

J is TRBJ2-1 and V is TRBV2; 10 bases match TRBD2. V shed 5 bases and J 9 bases; nucleotides not matched to a gene: 10. Germline-derived CDR1 and CDR2 are SNHLY and FYNNEI. The CDR3 is made up of 15 amino acids. The CDR3 nucleotides are TGTGCCAGCAGTCCAGCGGGGGGGCCGTTCCCTGAGCAGTTCTTC. This sequence encodes CASSPAGGPFPEQFF.

The chain couples TRBV27 to TRBJ1-1; no clear D. The CDR3 totals 14 residues. Trimming cost V 5 bases and J 2 bases, with 12 bases left between them. Germline CDR1 reads MNHEY; CDR2 reads SMNVEV (reference sequence). Written as DNA, the CDR3 is TGTGCCAGCAGTCCGTTACAAGGAAACACTGAAGCTTTCTTT. Its protein is CASSPLQGNTEAFF.

This chain joins TRBV10-2 and TRBJ2-7, with 9 nucleotides matching TRBD1. Losses at the gene ends were 2 bases for V and 3 bases for J; bases not matched to a gene: 8. The germline gives CDR1 WSHSY, CDR2 SAAADI. The CDR3 runs to 16 residues. The CDR3 protein is CASSEPRQGGLYEQYF. The CDR3 nucleotides read TGCGCCAGCAGTGAGCCCCGACAGGGGGGACTCTACGAGCAGTACTTC.

The genes are TRBV19 and TRBJ1-2; the D gene is possibly TRBD1 (5 bases). Germline CDR1 reads LNHDA; CDR2 reads SQIVND (reference sequence). CDR3 size: 15 residues. The germline V and J ends were trimmed by 7 bases and 0 bases, with 15 bases remaining between them. The CDR3 loop is CASTYTRTSNYGYTF. CDR3 bases: TGTGCCAGTACCTATACTCGGACATCTAACTATGGCTACACCTTC.

The rearrangement links TRBV6-5 to TRBJ2-7; TRBD2 agrees at 9 bases. CDR1 is MNHEY, CDR2 SVGAGI, per germline. Trimming took 4 bases from V and 5 from J; bases not matched to a gene: 6. The CDR3 extends over 14 amino acids. CDR3 nucleotide sequence: TGTGCCAGCAGTTTAGGTAGCGGGAGACACGAGCAGTACTTC. The encoded protein is CASSLGSGRHEQYF.

The gene calls are TRBV7-9 and TRBJ2-1, with 8 bases fitting TRBD2. V gave up 7 bases and J gave up 5 bases; unmatched junction bases: 7. Germline-derived CDR1 and CDR2 are SEHNR and FQNEAQ (reference sequence). The CDR3 is made up of 14 amino acids. CDR3 sequence reads: CASNLAGLDNEQFF. Written as DNA, the CDR3 is TGTGCCAGCAATTTAGCGGGACTTGACAATGAGCAGTTCTTC.

The genes are TRBV7-2 and TRBJ1-5; D gene unclear. From germline, CDR1 is SGHTA and CDR2 FQGNSA. Trimming stripped 1 base from V and 9 bases from J, with 10 bases between. The CDR3 is 13 residues long. The CDR3 bases are TGTGCCAGCAGCTTAGAACGGGCTTCGCCCCAGCATTTT. This encodes CASSLERASPQHF.